This T cell receptor (beta chain) was sequenced during a study of breast tumors, draining lymph nodes, adjacent tissues. With V trimmed by 5 bases and J by 3 bases, 7 bases remained unmatched. There are 14 residues in the CDR3. Germline V gene lookup returns CDR1 DFQATT and CDR2 SNEGSKA (reference sequence). Overall study results and limits: Data fit most tumor T cells coming from lymph node, expanding in tumor.

From the multiplex PCR reads, TCRdb called clonotypes with MiXCR, one entry per CDR3 protein. Counted here are under 300,000 distinct CDR3 sequences, about 34% occurring once; the ten biggest clones make up 3% to 4%. Breast cancer patients provided tissue from their axillary draining lymph nodes. This clonotype has at least ten counts. Antigen unknown. V gene TRBV20-1 combines with J gene TRBJ2-7; 10 bases align to TRBD2. Sequenced: axillary lymph node tissue. The TCR originated in a female donor with breast cancer. Some clones in this sample may be carry-over from other donors' samples. The CDR3 sequence: CSAALTSGNYEQYF. CDR3 nucleotides: TGCAGTGCTGCCCTCACTAGCGGGAACTACGAGCAGTACTTC.